The T cell receptor (beta chain) described here comes from a study of blood T cell repertoires in COVID-19. Study background: The study drew acute and convalescent COVID-19 samples from the United States, Italy and Spain.

In the authors' workflow: Nucleated cell number was recorded as an estimate derived from reference gene primer amplification. Method: immunoSEQ multiplex PCR; TCRdb's copy keeps in-frame clones and lacks some. For V, J and clone size, that table is used; D and trimming come from the DNA. The sample holds 150,000 to 200,000 clones, roughly 82% seen once. All enrollees were roughly 18 to 90 years old and from roughly 22 US areas. Germline CDR1 SGHNT, CDR2 YENEEA. CDR3 size: 13 residues. Between the trimmed V and J ends, which lost 1 base and 9 bases, there was a span of 9 bases. The sample consisted of PBMCs or T cells enriched from blood (not recorded which). This TCR was sampled from a middle-aged man who had recovered from COVID-19. This chain connects TRBV11-3 to TRBJ2-2, with a weak D call TRBD2 (5 bases). Here the CDR3 DNA reads TGTGCCAGCAGCTTAGGGGAGAGGCGGGAGCTGTTTTTT. Its protein is CASSLGERRELFF.